Included here is one TCR beta chain sequence, with context. Its antigen is currently unknown. Germline CDR1 SGHAT, CDR2 FQNNGV. This CDR3 has 15 residues. V was trimmed by 3 bases and J by 0 bases, leaving 9 bases between them. This entry comes from a study of cytomegalovirus exposure and HLA in healthy donors. Whole-study context: The early release's HLA-typed donors yielded roughly 85 million unique TCRs.

Study-wide findings and caveats: Most TCR beta V segments were productive about 87% or about 30% of the time in an earlier analysis.

13 Jbeta primers and 60 Vbeta primers were used for the PCR. The table came from immunoSEQ multiplex PCR; TCRdb's copy has only in-frame clones and leaves some out. The sample lists approximately 150,000 clones; 66% were seen once. The chain uses TRBV11-2 and TRBJ2-1; unclear D gene. The source is a woman between 55 and 75 years old in good health and CMV-seronegative. Material: PBMCs. DNA of the CDR3: TGTGCCAGCAGCTTTTATGGCGGCTCCTACAATGAGCAGTTCTTC. This gives the protein CASSFYGGSYNEQFF. Combining the CDR3 with reference TRBV11-2 and TRBJ2-1 gives the whole variable domain EAGVAQSPRYKIIEKRQSVAFWCNPISGHATLYWYQQILGQGPKLLIQFQNNGVVDDSQLPKDRFSAERLKGVDSTLKIQPAKLEDSAVYLCASSFYGGSYNEQFFGPGTRLTVL.